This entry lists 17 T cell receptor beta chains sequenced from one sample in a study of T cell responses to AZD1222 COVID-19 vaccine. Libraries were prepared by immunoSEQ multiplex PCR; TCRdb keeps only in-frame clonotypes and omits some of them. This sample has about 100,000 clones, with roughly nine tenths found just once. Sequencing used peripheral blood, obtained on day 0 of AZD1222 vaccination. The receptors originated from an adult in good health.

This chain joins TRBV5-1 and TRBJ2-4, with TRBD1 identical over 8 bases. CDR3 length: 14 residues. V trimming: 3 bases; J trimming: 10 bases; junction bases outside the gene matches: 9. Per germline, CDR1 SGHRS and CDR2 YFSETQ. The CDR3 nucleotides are TGCGCCAGCAGCTCGAGATCGACAGGGGCGATTCAGTACTTC. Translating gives CASSSRSTGAIQYF.

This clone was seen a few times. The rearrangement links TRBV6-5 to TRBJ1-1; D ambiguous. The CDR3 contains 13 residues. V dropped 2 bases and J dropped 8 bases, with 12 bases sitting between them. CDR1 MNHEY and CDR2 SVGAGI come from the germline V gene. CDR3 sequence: CASSYGGEREAFF. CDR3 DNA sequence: TGTGCCAGCAGTTACGGCGGTGAGCGAGAAGCTTTCTTT.

The CDR3 DNA reads as TGTGCCAGTAGTTCACCGGGAGCAACTAATGAAAAACTGTTTTTT. Translating gives CASSSPGATNEKLFF. V is TRBV19 and J is TRBJ1-4; no clear D gene. Trimming removed 5 bases from V and 0 bases from J, with 10 bases in between. The CDR3 runs to 15 residues. CDR1 and CDR2 from the germline V gene are LNHDA and SQIVND (reference sequence).

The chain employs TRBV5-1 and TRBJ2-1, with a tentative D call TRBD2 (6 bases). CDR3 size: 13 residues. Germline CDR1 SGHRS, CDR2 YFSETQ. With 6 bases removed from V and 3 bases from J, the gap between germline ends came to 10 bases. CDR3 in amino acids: CASTLTSYNEQFF. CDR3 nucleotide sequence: TGCGCCAGCACTTTGACTAGCTACAATGAGCAGTTCTTC.

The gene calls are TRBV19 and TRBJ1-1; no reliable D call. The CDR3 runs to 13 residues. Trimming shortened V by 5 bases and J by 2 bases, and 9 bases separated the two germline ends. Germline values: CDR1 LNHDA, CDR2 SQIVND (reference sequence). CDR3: CASSSRANTEAFF. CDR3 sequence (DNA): TGTGCCAGTAGTTCGAGGGCCAACACTGAAGCTTTCTTT.

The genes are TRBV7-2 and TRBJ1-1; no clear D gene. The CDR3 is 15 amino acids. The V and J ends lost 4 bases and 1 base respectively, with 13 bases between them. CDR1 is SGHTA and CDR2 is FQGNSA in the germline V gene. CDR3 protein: CASSSWTGANTEAFF. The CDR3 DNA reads TGTGCCAGCAGCTCCTGGACGGGCGCGAACACTGAAGCTTTCTTT.

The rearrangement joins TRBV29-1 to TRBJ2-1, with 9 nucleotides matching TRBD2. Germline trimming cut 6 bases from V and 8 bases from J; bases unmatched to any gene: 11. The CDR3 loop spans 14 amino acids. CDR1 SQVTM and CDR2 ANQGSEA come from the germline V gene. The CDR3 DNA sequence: TGCAGCGTCGGGGTTAGCGGGAGCGGGCATGAGCAGTTCTTC. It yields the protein CSVGVSGSGHEQFF.

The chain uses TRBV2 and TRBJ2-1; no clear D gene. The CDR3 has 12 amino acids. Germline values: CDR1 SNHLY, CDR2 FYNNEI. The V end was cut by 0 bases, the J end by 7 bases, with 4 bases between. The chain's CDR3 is CASSEAGNEQFF. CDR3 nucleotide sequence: TGTGCCAGCAGTGAAGCCGGGAATGAGCAGTTCTTC.

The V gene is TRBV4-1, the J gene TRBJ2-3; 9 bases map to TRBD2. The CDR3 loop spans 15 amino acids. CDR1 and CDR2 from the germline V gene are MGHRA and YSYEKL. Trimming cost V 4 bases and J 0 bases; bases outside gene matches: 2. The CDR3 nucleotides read TGCGCCAGCAGCCGGACTAGCGATAGCACAGATACGCAGTATTTT. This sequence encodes CASSRTSDSTDTQYF.

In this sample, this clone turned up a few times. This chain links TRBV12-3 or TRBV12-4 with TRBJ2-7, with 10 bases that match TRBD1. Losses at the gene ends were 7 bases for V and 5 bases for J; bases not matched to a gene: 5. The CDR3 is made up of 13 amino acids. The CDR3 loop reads CASTAGQGDEQYF. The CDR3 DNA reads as TGTGCCAGCACCGCCGGACAGGGGGACGAGCAGTACTTC.

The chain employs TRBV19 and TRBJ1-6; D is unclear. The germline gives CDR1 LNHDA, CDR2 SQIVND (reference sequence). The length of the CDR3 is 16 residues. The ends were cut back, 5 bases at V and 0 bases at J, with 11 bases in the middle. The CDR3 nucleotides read TGTGCCAGTAGTGCAAACAGAGCCTCCTATAATTCACCCCTCCACTTT. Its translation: CASSANRASYNSPLHF.

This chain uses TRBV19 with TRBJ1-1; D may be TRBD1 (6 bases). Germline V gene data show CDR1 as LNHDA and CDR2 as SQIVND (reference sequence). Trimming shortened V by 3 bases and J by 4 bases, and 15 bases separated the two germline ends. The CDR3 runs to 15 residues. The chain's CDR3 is CASSIRVGGGTEAFF. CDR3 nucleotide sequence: TGTGCCAGTAGTATCAGGGTAGGAGGGGGCACTGAAGCTTTCTTT.

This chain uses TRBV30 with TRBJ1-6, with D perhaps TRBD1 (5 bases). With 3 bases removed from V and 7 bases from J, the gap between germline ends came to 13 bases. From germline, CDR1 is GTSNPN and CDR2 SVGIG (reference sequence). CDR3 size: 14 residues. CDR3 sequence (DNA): TGTGCCTGGAGCCTGGGAGGGGAAAATTCACCCCTCCACTTT. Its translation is CAWSLGGENSPLHF.

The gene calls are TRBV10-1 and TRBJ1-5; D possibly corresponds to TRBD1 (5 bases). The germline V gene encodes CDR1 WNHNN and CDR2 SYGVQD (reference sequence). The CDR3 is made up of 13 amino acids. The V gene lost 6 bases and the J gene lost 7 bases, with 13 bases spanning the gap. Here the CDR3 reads CASSGDYGQPQHF. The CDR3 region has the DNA TGCGCCAGCAGCGGGGACTACGGGCAGCCCCAGCATTTT.

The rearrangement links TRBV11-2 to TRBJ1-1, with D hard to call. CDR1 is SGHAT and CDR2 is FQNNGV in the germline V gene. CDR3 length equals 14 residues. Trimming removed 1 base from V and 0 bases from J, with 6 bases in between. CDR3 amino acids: CASSLARLNTEAFF. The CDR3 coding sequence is TGTGCCAGCAGCTTAGCTCGGTTGAACACTGAAGCTTTCTTT.

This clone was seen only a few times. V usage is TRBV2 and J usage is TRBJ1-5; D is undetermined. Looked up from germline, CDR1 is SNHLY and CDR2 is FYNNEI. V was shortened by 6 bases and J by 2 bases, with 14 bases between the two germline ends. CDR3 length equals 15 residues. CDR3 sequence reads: CASSQERSGNQPQHF. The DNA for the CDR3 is TGTGCCAGCAGCCAAGAAAGGTCCGGCAATCAGCCCCAGCATTTT.

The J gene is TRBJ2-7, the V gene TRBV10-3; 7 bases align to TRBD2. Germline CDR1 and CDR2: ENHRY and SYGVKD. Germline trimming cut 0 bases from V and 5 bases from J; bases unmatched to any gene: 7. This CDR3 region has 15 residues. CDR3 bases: TGTGCCATCAGTGAGTCGACGGGGAGGGCCCACGAGCAGTACTTC. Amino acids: CAISESTGRAHEQYF.